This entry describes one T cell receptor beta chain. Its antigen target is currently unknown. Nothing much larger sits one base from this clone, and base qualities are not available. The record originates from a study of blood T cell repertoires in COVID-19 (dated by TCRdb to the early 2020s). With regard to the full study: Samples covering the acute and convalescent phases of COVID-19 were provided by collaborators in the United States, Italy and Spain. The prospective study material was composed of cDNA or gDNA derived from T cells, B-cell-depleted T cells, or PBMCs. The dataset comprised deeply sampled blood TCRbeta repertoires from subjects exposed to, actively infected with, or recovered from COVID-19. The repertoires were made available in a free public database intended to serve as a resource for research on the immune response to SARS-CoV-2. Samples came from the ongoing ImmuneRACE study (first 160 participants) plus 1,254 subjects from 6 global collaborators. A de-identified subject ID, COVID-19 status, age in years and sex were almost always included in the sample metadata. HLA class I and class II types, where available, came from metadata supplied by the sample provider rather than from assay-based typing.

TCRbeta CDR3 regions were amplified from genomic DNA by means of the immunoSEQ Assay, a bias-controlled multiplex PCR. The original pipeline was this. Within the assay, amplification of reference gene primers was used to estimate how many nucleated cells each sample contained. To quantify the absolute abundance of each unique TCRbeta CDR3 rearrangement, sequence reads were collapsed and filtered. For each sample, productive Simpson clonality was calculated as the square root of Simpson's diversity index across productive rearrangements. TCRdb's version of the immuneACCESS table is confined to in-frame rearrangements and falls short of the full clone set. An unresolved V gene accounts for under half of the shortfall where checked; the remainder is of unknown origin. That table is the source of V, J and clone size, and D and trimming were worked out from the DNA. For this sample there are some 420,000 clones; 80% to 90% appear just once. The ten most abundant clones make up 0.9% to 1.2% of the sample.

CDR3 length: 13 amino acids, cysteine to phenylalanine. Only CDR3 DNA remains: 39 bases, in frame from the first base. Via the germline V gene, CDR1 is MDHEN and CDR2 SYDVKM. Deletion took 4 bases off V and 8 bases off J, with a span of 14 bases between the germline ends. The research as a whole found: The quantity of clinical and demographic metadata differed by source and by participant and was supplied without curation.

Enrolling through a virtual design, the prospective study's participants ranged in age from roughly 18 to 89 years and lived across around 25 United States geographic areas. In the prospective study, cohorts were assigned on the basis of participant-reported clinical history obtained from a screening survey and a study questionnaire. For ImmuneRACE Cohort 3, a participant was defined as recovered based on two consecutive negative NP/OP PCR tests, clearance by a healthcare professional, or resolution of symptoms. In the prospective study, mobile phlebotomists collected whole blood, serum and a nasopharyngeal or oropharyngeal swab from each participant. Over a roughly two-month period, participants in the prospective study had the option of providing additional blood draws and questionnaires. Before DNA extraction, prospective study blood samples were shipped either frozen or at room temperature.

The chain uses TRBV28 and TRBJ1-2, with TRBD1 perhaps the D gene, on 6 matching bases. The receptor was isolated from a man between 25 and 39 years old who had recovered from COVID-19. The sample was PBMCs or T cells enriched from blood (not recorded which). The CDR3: CASSSTGLPGYTF. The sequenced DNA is TGTGCCAGCAGTTCAACAGGGCTACCCGGCTACACCTTC.